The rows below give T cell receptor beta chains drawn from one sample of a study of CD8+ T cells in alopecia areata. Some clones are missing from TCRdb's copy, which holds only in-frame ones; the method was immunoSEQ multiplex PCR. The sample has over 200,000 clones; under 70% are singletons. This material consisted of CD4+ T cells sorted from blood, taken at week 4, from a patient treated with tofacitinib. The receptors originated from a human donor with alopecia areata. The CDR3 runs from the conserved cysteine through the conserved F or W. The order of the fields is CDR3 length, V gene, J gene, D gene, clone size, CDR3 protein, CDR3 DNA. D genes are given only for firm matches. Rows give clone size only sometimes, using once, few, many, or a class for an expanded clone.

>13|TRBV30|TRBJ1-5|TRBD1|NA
CAWSGTAFQPQHF
TGTGCCTGGAGCGGGACAGCTTTTCAGCCCCAGCATTTT
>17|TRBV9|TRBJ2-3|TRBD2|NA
CASSVTSGGSSTDTQYF
TGTGCCAGCAGCGTAACTAGCGGGGGTTCTAGCACAGATACGCAGTATTTT
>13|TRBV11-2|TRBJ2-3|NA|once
CASTPSVGDTQYF
TGTGCCAGCACCCCCTCGGTGGGAGATACGCAGTATTTT
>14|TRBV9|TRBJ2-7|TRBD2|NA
CASSPRGGVYEQYF
TGTGCCAGCAGCCCCCGGGGGGGAGTCTACGAGCAGTACTTC
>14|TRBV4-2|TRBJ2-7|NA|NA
CASSQERRSDEQYF
TGTGCCAGCAGCCAAGAGCGAAGGAGCGACGAGCAGTACTTC
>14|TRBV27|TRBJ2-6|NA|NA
CASSLQGGANVLTF
TGTGCCAGCAGTTTACAGGGAGGGGCCAACGTCCTGACTTTC
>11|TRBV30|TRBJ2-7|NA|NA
CAWSPNYEQYF
TGTGCCTGGAGCCCGAACTACGAGCAGTACTTC
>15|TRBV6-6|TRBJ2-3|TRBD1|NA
CASSTGVASTDTQYF
TGCGCCAGCAGTACAGGGGTGGCAAGCACAGATACGCAGTATTTT
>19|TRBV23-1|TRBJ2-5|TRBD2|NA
CASSQSGRQRGALQETQYF
TGCGCCAGCAGTCAAAGTGGGAGGCAGCGGGGGGCTCTCCAAGAGACCCAGTACTTC
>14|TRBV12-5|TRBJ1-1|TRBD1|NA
CASGSSGTGDGAFF
TGTGCTAGTGGATCATCCGGGACAGGGGACGGGGCTTTCTTT
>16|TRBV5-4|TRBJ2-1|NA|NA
CASSWGFSKSLSEQFF
TGTGCCAGCAGCTGGGGGTTTAGCAAATCGTTGAGTGAGCAGTTCTTC
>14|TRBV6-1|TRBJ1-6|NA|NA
CASLFVEGTSPLHF
TGTGCCTCGTTATTCGTCGAGGGTACCTCACCCCTCCACTTT
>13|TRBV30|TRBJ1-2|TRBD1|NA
CAWSGQGDYGYTF
TGTGCCTGGAGTGGACAGGGGGACTATGGCTACACCTTC
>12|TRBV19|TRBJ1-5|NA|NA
CASSIMGQPQHF
TGTGCCAGTAGTATTATGGGTCAGCCCCAGCATTTT
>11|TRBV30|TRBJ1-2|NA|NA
CAWSLGDGYTF
TGTGCCTGGAGTTTAGGGGATGGCTACACCTTC
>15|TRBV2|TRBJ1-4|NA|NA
CASSDGDFGREKLFF
TGTGCCAGCAGCGACGGGGACTTCGGCCGTGAAAAACTGTTTTTT
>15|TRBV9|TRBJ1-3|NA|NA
CASSAGQISGNTIYF
TGTGCCAGCAGCGCGGGTCAAATCTCTGGAAACACCATATATTTT
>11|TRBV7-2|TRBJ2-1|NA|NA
CASSAHNEQFF
TGTGCCAGCAGCGCTCACAATGAGCAGTTCTTC
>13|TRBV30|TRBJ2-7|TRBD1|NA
CACKRTGVHEQYF
TGTGCCTGCAAACGGACAGGGGTCCACGAGCAGTACTTC
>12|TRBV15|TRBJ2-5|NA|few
CATSSWTETQYF
TGTGCCACCAGCAGCTGGACGGAGACCCAGTACTTC
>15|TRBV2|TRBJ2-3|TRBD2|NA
CASSESGLATDTQYF
TGTGCCAGCAGTGAGTCAGGACTAGCCACAGATACGCAGTATTTT
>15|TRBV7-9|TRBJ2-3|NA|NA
CASSFGRGRTDTQYF
TGTGCCAGCAGCTTCGGGCGGGGCCGCACAGATACGCAGTATTTT
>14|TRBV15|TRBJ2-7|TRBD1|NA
CATSWDSLSYEQYF
TGTGCCACCAGCTGGGACAGCCTCTCCTACGAGCAGTACTTC
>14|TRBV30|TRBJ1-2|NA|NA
CAWSVLEIVASYTF
TGTGCCTGGAGTGTCTTGGAAATCGTGGCGAGCTACACCTTC
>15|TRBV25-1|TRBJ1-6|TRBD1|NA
CASSDIGTVDSPLHF
TGTGCCAGCAGTGATATAGGGACAGTAGATTCACCCCTCCACTTT
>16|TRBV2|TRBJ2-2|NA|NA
CASSEWETVNTGELFF
TGTGCCAGCAGTGAATGGGAGACAGTAAACACCGGGGAGCTGTTTTTT
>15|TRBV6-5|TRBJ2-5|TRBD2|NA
CASSYGAGGRETQYF
TGTGCCAGCAGTTACGGAGCGGGGGGCCGGGAGACCCAGTACTTC
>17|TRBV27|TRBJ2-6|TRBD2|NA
CASSPAGGLTGANVLTF
TGTGCCAGCAGCCCAGCGGGGGGGCTGACTGGGGCCAACGTCCTGACTTTC
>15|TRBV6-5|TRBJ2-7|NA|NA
CASSYGDDWSYEQYF
TGTGCCAGCAGTTACGGTGACGACTGGTCCTACGAGCAGTACTTC
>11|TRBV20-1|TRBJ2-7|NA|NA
CSAGGTDEQYF
TGCAGTGCTGGAGGTACCGACGAGCAGTACTTC
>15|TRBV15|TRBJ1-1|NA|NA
CATSRFGGPNTEAFF
TGTGCCACCAGCAGGTTCGGGGGCCCGAACACTGAAGCTTTCTTT
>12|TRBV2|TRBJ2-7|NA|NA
CASSPGSYEQYF
TGTGCCAGCAGCCCCGGGTCCTACGAGCAGTACTTC
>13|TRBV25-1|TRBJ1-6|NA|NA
CATLGQRGSPLHF
TGTGCCACCCTAGGACAGCGCGGATCACCCCTCCACTTT
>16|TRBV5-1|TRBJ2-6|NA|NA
CASSLITGSGANVLTF
TGCGCCAGCAGCTTGATCACGGGTTCTGGGGCCAACGTCCTGACTTTC
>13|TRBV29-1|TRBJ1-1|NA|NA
CSVVPRGNTEAFF
TGCAGCGTCGTACCTCGGGGGAACACTGAAGCTTTCTTT
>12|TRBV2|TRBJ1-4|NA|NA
CASSMRNEKLFF
TGTGCCAGCAGTATGCGGAATGAAAAACTGTTTTTT
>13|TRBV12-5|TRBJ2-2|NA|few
CASGLKGAGELFF
TGTGCTAGTGGTTTGAAGGGGGCCGGGGAGCTGTTTTTT
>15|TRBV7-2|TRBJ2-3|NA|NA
CASSWVLKTTDTQYF
TGTGCCAGCAGCTGGGTACTAAAAACCACAGATACGCAGTATTTT
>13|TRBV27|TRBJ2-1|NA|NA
CASSLTIYNEQFF
TGTGCCAGCAGTCTTACGATCTACAATGAGCAGTTCTTC
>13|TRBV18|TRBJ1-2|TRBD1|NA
CASSPTTGYGYTF
TGTGCCAGCTCACCTACGACAGGGTATGGCTACACCTTC
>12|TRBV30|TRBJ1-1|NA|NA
CAGRRVGTEAFF
TGTGCCGGACGCAGGGTAGGCACTGAAGCTTTCTTT
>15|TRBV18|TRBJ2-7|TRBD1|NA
CASSPDRGTRYEQYF
TGTGCCAGCTCACCCGACAGGGGAACTCGGTACGAGCAGTACTTC
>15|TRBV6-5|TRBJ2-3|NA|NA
CASRPGTSPTDTQYF
TGTGCCAGCAGACCCGGGACTTCTCCCACAGATACGCAGTATTTT
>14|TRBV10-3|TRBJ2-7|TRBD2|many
CAISGGTSGYEQYF
TGTGCCATCAGTGGGGGAACTAGCGGCTACGAGCAGTACTTC
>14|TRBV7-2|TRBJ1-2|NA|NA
CASSLERGWDGYTF
TGTGCCAGCAGCTTAGAGAGAGGGTGGGATGGCTACACCTTC
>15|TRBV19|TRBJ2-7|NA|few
CASSPPGTPPYEQYF
TGTGCCAGTAGTCCTCCCGGGACTCCCCCCTACGAGCAGTACTTC
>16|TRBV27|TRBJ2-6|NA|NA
CASSLSSGDGANVLTF
TGTGCCAGCAGTTTATCGTCGGGGGATGGGGCCAACGTCCTGACTTTC
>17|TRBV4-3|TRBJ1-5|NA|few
CASSQDLADGSNQPQHF
TGCGCCAGCAGCCAAGATCTCGCCGATGGCAGCAATCAGCCCCAGCATTTT
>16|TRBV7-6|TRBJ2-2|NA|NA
CASSLEPAPTTGELFF
TGTGCCAGCAGCTTAGAGCCTGCTCCGACCACCGGGGAGCTGTTTTTT
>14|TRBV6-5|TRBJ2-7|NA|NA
CASSYTLGHYEQYF
TGTGCCAGCAGTTACACGTTGGGGCACTACGAGCAGTACTTC
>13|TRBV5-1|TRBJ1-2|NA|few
CASSLTANYGYTF
TGCGCCAGCAGCCTGACAGCTAACTATGGCTACACCTTC
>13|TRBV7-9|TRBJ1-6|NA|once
CASSPSGTAPLHF
TGTGCCAGCAGCCCCTCGGGGACCGCACCCCTCCACTTT
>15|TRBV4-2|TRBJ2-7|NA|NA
CASSQGAGIVDEQYF
TGTGCCAGCAGCCAGGGGGCAGGGATTGTTGACGAGCAGTACTTC